The clone carrying this TCR beta chain turned up a few times. Its target is unknown. The data derive from a study of shared clonotypes between healthy human individuals. Whole-study context: The plates for each donor numbered three CD4 naive, three CD4 memory, two CD8 naive and one CD8 memory.

In germline, CDR1 is LNHDA, CDR2 SQIVND (reference sequence). There are 16 residues in the CDR3. V gave up 6 bases and J gave up 0 bases, with 12 bases separating them. Points from the study as a whole: Compared with clonotypes that all four donors shared, non-shared clonotypes had lower generation probabilities.

The genomic DNA of each subset was split evenly across several immunoSEQ plates. Per the authors' pipeline: Filtering differed because ImmunoSEQ produced junction-only sequences that carried no quality scores. Generated by immunoSEQ multiplex PCR, the TCRdb table keeps only in-frame clones and is missing some. V, J and clone size derive from that table, while D and trimming were established from the DNA sequence. The sample consists of some 790,000 clones, 72% of them appearing once. This receptor was obtained from a woman between 25 and 40 years old in good health. This chain joins TRBV19 and TRBJ2-6, with a possible D match to TRBD2 (6 bases). Sequencing used memory CD4+ T cells sorted from blood. Subset given: CD45RA-negative fraction. CDR3 DNA sequence: TGTGCCAGTAGGACTAGAGGGTACTCTGGGGCCAACGTCCTGACTTTC. This sequence encodes CASRTRGYSGANVLTF.